The 20 T cell receptor beta chains listed next were all sequenced from one sample in a study of blood T cell repertoires in COVID-19. Sequenced by immunoSEQ multiplex PCR; TCRdb stores in-frame clones only, minus some. The sample has roughly 200,000 clones, about 90% seen once; the top ten hold roughly 4%. The sequenced sample was PBMCs or T cells enriched from blood (not recorded which). The receptors shown here come from a woman in her thirties with acute COVID-19.

With respect to this clone: This sample also contains other DNA sequences that code for the same CDR3. V usage is TRBV9 and J usage is TRBJ2-1; 8 bases align to TRBD2. Germline CDR1 SGDLS, CDR2 YYNGEE. V shed 0 bases, J shed 4 bases, and the junction held 3 bases outside the gene matches. The CDR3 spans 15 residues. CDR3 in amino acids: CASSVAGGPYNEQFF. The CDR3 nucleotides read TGTGCCAGCAGCGTAGCGGGGGGGCCTTACAATGAGCAGTTCTTC.

The chain employs TRBV7-6 and TRBJ2-7; 8 bases match TRBD1. Per the germline V gene, CDR1 is SGHVS and CDR2 is FNYEAQ. J lost 6 bases, V lost 5 bases, and 21 bases had no gene match. This CDR3 is 18 amino acids long. The CDR3 DNA reads TGTGCCAGCAGCGCTAGAGGGGGGACCGGGACAGGTTTTCTCGAGCAGTACTTC. Translating gives CASSARGGTGTGFLEQYF.

The chain couples TRBV24-1 to TRBJ1-1; D gene unclear. Deletions cut 0 bases from V and 2 bases from J, with 3 bases between. Germline CDR1 and CDR2: KGHDR and SFDVKD. The length of the CDR3 is 13 residues. In nucleotides, the CDR3 is TGTGCCACCAGTGATTTGTCAAACACTGAAGCTTTCTTT. This translates into CATSDLSNTEAFF.

This sequence joins TRBV30 and TRBJ2-1; 13 bases are a match to TRBD2. This CDR3 spans 16 amino acids. J was trimmed by 12 bases and V by 3 bases; bases with no gene match: 14. Per germline, CDR1 GTSNPN and CDR2 SVGIG (reference sequence). CDR3 in amino acids: CAWSALGLAGVRGQFF. CDR3 DNA: TGTGCCTGGAGCGCCCTCGGACTAGCGGGGGTACGGGGGCAGTTCTTC. The complete variable domain, with remaining parts taken from reference TRBV30 and TRBJ2-1, reads SQTIHQWPATLVQPVGSPLSLECTVEGTSNPNLYWYRQAAGRGLQLLFYSVGIGQISSEVPQNLSASRPQDRQFILSSKKLLLSDSGFYLCAWSALGLAGVRGQFFGPGTRLTVL.

The rearrangement links TRBV3-1 (or the pseudogene TRBV3-2) to TRBJ2-5; maybe TRBD2 (5 bases). Trimming stripped 1 base from V and 4 bases from J, with 13 bases between. The germline V gene encodes CDR1 LGHDT and CDR2 YNNKEL (reference sequence). CDR3 length: 15 residues. The CDR3, as DNA: TGTGCCAGCAGCCAAGTACCGGGGAAAGGAGAGACCCAGTACTTC. Translated: CASSQVPGKGETQYF.

This sequence joins TRBV7-9 and TRBJ1-2; the D is unclear. The CDR3 has 14 amino acids. Trimming took 1 base from V and 3 from J, leaving 9 bases between them. From germline, CDR1 is SEHNR and CDR2 FQNEAQ (reference sequence). CDR3 DNA sequence: TGTGCCAGCAGCTTAGGTCGTTTCGACTATGGCTACACCTTC. Amino acid sequence: CASSLGRFDYGYTF.

This chain connects TRBV5-1 to TRBJ2-7; the D gene is possibly TRBD2 (5 bases). The CDR3 consists of 16 residues. Germline CDR1 SGHRS, CDR2 YFSETQ. V was cut by 1 base and J by 0 bases, with 14 bases left in between. CDR3 DNA: TGCGCCAGCAGCTTGAACGGCAGAGGGAGCTCCTACGAGCAGTACTTC. Amino acids: CASSLNGRGSSYEQYF.

The chain carries TRBV30 and TRBJ1-5; D might be TRBD1 (5 bases). CDR3 length: 15 amino acids. Germline V lookup: CDR1 GTSNPN, CDR2 SVGIG (reference sequence). With 2 bases removed from V and 4 bases from J, the gap between germline ends came to 15 bases. DNA for the CDR3: TGTGCCTGGAGTCGAAAGGCCGGGGGTAATCAGCCCCAGCATTTT. Protein product: CAWSRKAGGNQPQHF.

This clone showed up just once. The chain combines TRBV11-2 with TRBJ2-2, with D tentatively TRBD2 (8 bases). The CDR3 runs to 16 residues. V was cut by 6 bases and J by 5 bases, with 19 bases left in between. Germline CDR1 SGHAT, CDR2 FQNNGV. CDR3 in amino acids: CASSSGLAGGTGELFF. CDR3 coding DNA: TGTGCCAGCAGTTCCGGACTAGCAGGGGGGACCGGGGAGCTGTTTTTT. Filled out from reference TRBV11-2 and TRBJ2-2, the complete variable domain reads EAGVAQSPRYKIIEKRQSVAFWCNPISGHATLYWYQQILGQGPKLLIQFQNNGVVDDSQLPKDRFSAERLKGVDSTLKIQPAKLEDSAVYLCASSSGLAGGTGELFFGEGSRLTVL.

This chain uses TRBV9 with TRBJ1-4, with 9 bases that match TRBD1. Germline CDR1 and CDR2: SGDLS and YYNGEE. The CDR3 consists of 16 residues. The ends lost 0 bases at V and 8 bases at J; junction bases unmatched: 8. CDR3 bases: TGTGCCAGCAGCGTAGTGACGGGACAGGGAGGAGAAAAACTGTTTTTT. It translates to CASSVVTGQGGEKLFF.

The V gene is TRBV5-1, the J gene TRBJ2-7; 11 nucleotides match TRBD2. J gave up 5 bases and V 0 bases, and 4 bases lay outside the gene matches. The CDR3 runs 15 residues. The V gene's germline CDR1 is SGHRS and CDR2 YFSETQ. The CDR3 sequence is CASSLGLAGIDEQYF. CDR3 coding DNA: TGCGCCAGCAGCTTGGGACTAGCGGGGATCGACGAGCAGTACTTC.

The gene calls are TRBV4-3 and TRBJ1-1, with TRBD1 matching over 8 bases. In germline, CDR1 is LGHNA, CDR2 YSLEER. The CDR3 runs 13 residues. Trimming at V came to 8 bases and at J to 5 bases, leaving 7 bases not matched to a gene. CDR3 loop: CASSNRGETEAFF. Written as DNA, the CDR3 is TGCGCCAGCTCAAACAGGGGGGAGACTGAAGCTTTCTTT.

V and J are TRBV7-8 and TRBJ1-1; 9 bases map to TRBD1. Germline CDR1 is SGHVS and CDR2 is FQNEAQ. V lost 1 base to trimming and J lost 8 bases; unmatched junction nucleotides: 14. The CDR3 extends over 17 amino acids. CDR3 DNA: TGTGCCAGCAGCTTAGTTGGGACAGGGACCATCGGCTCAGAAGCTTTCTTT. This gives the protein CASSLVGTGTIGSEAFF.

V and J are TRBV3-1 (or the pseudogene TRBV3-2) and TRBJ2-4; D may be TRBD2 (6 bases). V lost 4 bases, J lost 0 bases, and 7 bases lay in between. CDR1 and CDR2 (germline): LGHDT, YNNKEL (reference sequence). This CDR3 region has 14 residues. CDR3 sequence: CASSLGLAKNIQYF. In DNA, the CDR3 is TGTGCCAGCAGCCTGGGACTAGCCAAAAACATTCAGTACTTC.

V and J are TRBV27 and TRBJ1-5; D remains unclear. V was trimmed by 3 bases and J by 2 bases, leaving 20 bases between them. The length of the CDR3 is 18 residues. Germline V lookup: CDR1 MNHEY, CDR2 SMNVEV (reference sequence). In DNA, the CDR3 is TGTGCCAGCAGTTTCCGAGCGGGAGCGGAGTTGGGCAATCAGCCCCAGCATTTT. It yields the protein CASSFRAGAELGNQPQHF.

The table lists this clone with a count of one. The chain couples TRBV3-1 (or the pseudogene TRBV3-2) to TRBJ1-5; unclear D gene. CDR1 LGHDT and CDR2 YNNKEL come from the germline V gene (reference sequence). V was trimmed by 1 base and J by 6 bases, leaving 4 bases between them. The CDR3 is 12 residues long. In DNA, the CDR3 is TGTGCCAGCAGCCAAGGGAGTCAGCCCCAGCATTTT. Protein product: CASSQGSQPQHF.

The chain recombines TRBV9 with TRBJ1-2, with D unclear. CDR1 and CDR2 from the germline V gene are SGDLS and YYNGEE. V dropped 3 bases and J dropped 3 bases, with 9 bases sitting between them. This CDR3 comprises 13 residues. CDR3 residues: CASSGERYYGYTF. The CDR3 DNA sequence: TGTGCCAGCAGCGGAGAGAGGTACTATGGCTACACCTTC.

The V and J genes are TRBV7-2 and TRBJ2-7, with 12 bases aligning to TRBD2. Trimming removed 5 bases from V and 2 bases from J; junction bases left unmatched: 4. The CDR3 covers 15 residues. Germline values: CDR1 SGHTA, CDR2 FQGNSA. CDR3 region: CASSPTSGSPYEQYF. CDR3 bases: TGTGCCAGCAGCCCGACTAGCGGGAGCCCCTACGAGCAGTACTTC.

The rearrangement links TRBV6-5 to TRBJ2-4; D remains ambiguous. Looked up from germline, CDR1 is MNHEY and CDR2 is SVGAGI. This CDR3 region has 15 residues. V was trimmed by 0 bases and J by 8 bases, leaving 14 bases between them. CDR3 sequence: CASSYSRPGLDIQYF. For the CDR3, the DNA is TGTGCCAGCAGTTACTCGAGGCCCGGGTTGGACATTCAGTACTTC.

The chain has TRBV29-1 and TRBJ1-2, with D perhaps TRBD1 (6 bases). CDR1 is SQVTM, CDR2 ANQGSEA, per germline. The ends were cut back, 4 bases at V and 5 bases at J, with 17 bases in the middle. The CDR3 runs to 14 residues. In DNA, the CDR3 is TGCAGCGTTGCACTGGACAGCAACTCGTATGGCTACACCTTC. Translation: CSVALDSNSYGYTF.